The T cell receptor (beta chain) under discussion was sequenced for a study of chemoradiotherapy in HPV16-positive cancers. This CDR3 is 16 amino acids long. The V segment lost 4 bases and the J segment 3 bases; nucleotides outside the gene matches: 8. Germline loops: CDR1 MGHRA, CDR2 YSYEKL. Whole-study results and caveats: Candidate HPV-specific clones and E7-related TCR motifs grew in tumor during treatment. In HPV16-positive patients, HPV-responsive T-cell expansion tracked better recurrence-free survival.

Of note for this clone: Its target is unknown.

Measured with immunoSEQ multiplex PCR; TCRdb has only the in-frame clones, and not every one. There are tens of thousands of clones in the sample; about 90% occur only once, and more than 3.5% lies in the top ten. Sequencing used blood, obtained from a patient who underwent chemoradiotherapy. The TCR comes from a human donor with HPV-associated anogenital cancer. This chain links TRBV4-1 with TRBJ1-4, with TRBD1 identical over 7 bases. CDR3 loop: CASSRQGGEPNEKLFF. CDR3 DNA: TGCGCCAGCAGCCGACAGGGTGGGGAACCTAATGAAAAACTGTTTTTT.